This T cell receptor (beta chain) came from a study of cytomegalovirus exposure and HLA in healthy donors. Points from the study as a whole: An analysis was carried out later, and it reportedly showed fewer N-insertions in an Asian-associated ancestry cluster than the approximately 700-donor mean.

The primer mix had 60 Vbeta and 13 Jbeta primers. Measured with immunoSEQ multiplex PCR; TCRdb has only the in-frame clones, and not every one. The profile covers about 89,000 clones, with 60% to 80% appearing a single time and less than 4.5% taken by the ten largest. With regard to this clone: Its antigen is undetermined.

Per the germline V gene, CDR1 is WNHNN and CDR2 is SYGVQD (reference sequence). Trimming shortened V by 4 bases and J by 5 bases, and 11 bases separated the two germline ends. The CDR3 has 13 residues. The sequencing sample was made of PBMCs. The genes are TRBV10-1 and TRBJ2-5; maybe TRBD2 (5 bases). The receptor was isolated from a young man in good health and CMV-seronegative. The CDR3 loop reads CASSVRVGETQYF. The CDR3 coding sequence is TGCGCCAGCAGTGTGAGGGTTGGGGAGACCCAGTACTTC.